This T cell receptor beta chain derives from a study of early T cells in non-severe SARS-CoV-2 infection. Each CDR3 protein is one row after TCRdb ran MiXCR on the 5' RACE reads. The sample contains around 82,000 distinct CDR3 sequences, approximately 12% of which appear only once. In this sample, this clonotype turned up a few times. Trimming pared 6 bases from V and 9 bases from J, leaving 25 bases between. CDR3 length: 16 residues. The V gene's germline CDR1 is SGHRS and CDR2 YFSETQ. The clonotype originates from an adult who was a healthcare worker with PCR-confirmed SARS-CoV-2 infection or an uninfected control (not recorded which). The sequenced sample consisted of whole blood. This chain joins TRBV5-1 and TRBJ2-1, with D perhaps being TRBD1 or TRBD2 (5 bases each). Here the CDR3 DNA reads TGCGCCAGCATCCCAGACCTAGGACTGCAGGGCACTGAGCAGTTCTTC. Residues: CASIPDLGLQGTEQFF.